This TCR beta chain derives from a study of cytomegalovirus exposure and HLA in healthy donors. Background on the study: Among the roughly 370 genotyped donors, 70% to 90% were placed in the Caucasian-associated ancestry cluster.

As concerns this clone: Its matching antigen is unknown.

Both 60 Vbeta primers and 13 Jbeta primers went into the PCR. Only in-frame clones appear in the TCRdb table, and some are missing; sequencing was by immunoSEQ multiplex PCR. Of approximately 260,000 clones in the sample, 85% to 95% were seen once. Germline trimming cut 1 base from V and 6 bases from J; bases unmatched to any gene: 7. This CDR3 spans 17 amino acids. Germline V lookup: CDR1 SGHAT, CDR2 FQNNGV. Study conclusions and caveats: CMV serostatus alone was available as immune exposure information. Reportedly, a later analysis found an Asian-associated ancestry cluster had fewer N-insertions than the approximately 700-donor mean. In a later analysis, compared with equally common non-associated chains, HLA-associated beta chains were more expanded.

The gene calls are TRBV11-2 and TRBJ2-1; TRBD2 agrees at 12 bases. Sequencing input: PBMCs. This clonotype was obtained from a girl aged 2 to 10 in good health and CMV-seronegative. Here the CDR3 DNA reads TGTGCCAGCAGCTTAGGGCGGACTAGCGGGACGGGCAATGAGCAGTTCTTC. Encoded protein: CASSLGRTSGTGNEQFF.